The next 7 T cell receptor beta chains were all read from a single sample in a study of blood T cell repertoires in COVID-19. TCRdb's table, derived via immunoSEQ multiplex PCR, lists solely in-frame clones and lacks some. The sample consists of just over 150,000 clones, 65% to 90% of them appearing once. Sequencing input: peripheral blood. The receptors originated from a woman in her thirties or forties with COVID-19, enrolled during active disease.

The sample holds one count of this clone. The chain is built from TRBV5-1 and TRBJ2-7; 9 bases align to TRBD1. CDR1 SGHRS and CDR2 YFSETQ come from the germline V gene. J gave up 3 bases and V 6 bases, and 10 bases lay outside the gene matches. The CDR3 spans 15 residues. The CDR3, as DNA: TGCGCCAGCAACCAACCGGGACAGGGTGACTACGAGCAGTACTTC. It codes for CASNQPGQGDYEQYF.

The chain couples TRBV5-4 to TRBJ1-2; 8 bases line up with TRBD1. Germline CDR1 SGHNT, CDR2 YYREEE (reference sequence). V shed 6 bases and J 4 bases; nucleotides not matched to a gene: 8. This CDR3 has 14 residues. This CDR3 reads CASTLMGQAYGYTF. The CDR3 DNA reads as TGTGCCAGCACCCTCATGGGACAGGCCTATGGCTACACCTTC.

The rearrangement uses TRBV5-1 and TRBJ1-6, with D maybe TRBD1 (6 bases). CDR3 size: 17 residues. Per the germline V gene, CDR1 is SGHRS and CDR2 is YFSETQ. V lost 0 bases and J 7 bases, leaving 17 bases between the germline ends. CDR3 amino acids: CASSLEIGRGLNSPLHF. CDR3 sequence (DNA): TGCGCCAGCAGCTTGGAAATCGGCAGGGGATTGAATTCACCCCTCCACTTT.

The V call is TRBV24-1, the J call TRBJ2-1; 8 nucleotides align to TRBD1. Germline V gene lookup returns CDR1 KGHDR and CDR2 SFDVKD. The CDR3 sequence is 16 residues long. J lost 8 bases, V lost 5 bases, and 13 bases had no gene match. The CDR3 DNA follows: TGTGCCACCAGTGTCAGCCGTAGGACAGGGCTCGATGAGCAGTTCTTC. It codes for CATSVSRRTGLDEQFF.

In nucleotides, the CDR3 is TGTGCCACCAGTGATCCCATCTATGGCTACACCTTC. This encodes CATSDPIYGYTF. This rearrangement joins TRBV24-1 to TRBJ1-2; D gene ambiguous. The CDR3 is 12 residues long. Deletions cut 3 bases from V and 4 bases from J, with 5 bases between. The germline gives CDR1 KGHDR, CDR2 SFDVKD.

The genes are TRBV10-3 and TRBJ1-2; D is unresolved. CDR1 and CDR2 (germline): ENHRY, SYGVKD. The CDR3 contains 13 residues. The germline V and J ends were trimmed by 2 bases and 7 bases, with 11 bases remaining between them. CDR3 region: CAISEPNASGYTF. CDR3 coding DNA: TGTGCCATCAGTGAGCCCAATGCGAGTGGCTACACCTTC.

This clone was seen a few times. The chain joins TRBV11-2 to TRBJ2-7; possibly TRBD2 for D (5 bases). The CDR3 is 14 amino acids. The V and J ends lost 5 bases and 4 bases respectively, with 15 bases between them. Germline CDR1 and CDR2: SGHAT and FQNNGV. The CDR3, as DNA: TGTGCCAGCAGCAACACGCCGGGATCTTACGAGCAGTACTTC. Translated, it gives CASSNTPGSYEQYF.